Sequencing of this TCR beta chain was carried out in a study of neoadjuvant anti-PD-1 for oral cavity cancer. Turning to the study itself: Non-progressing patients received a fourth nivolumab dose near day 43, then surgery on days 50-56. Points from the study as a whole: Treg/Th17 ratio rose with pretreatment blood and fell with post-treatment tumor TCRbeta clonality.

Between the trimmed V and J ends, which lost 3 bases and 4 bases, there was a span of 10 bases. The CDR3 loop spans 13 amino acids. Germline V gene lookup returns CDR1 GTSNPN and CDR2 SVGIG (reference sequence). Concerning this clone: Its specificity is unknown.

Two replicates per tumor sample, mostly from roughly 5 ug of genomic DNA. Profiled with immunoSEQ multiplex PCR; TCRdb holds only in-frame clones, not every one. The table lists roughly 36,000 clones, 35% to 45% of them singletons, with 16% in the top ten. The time point is: after neoadjuvant nivolumab, at surgical resection. The receptor was derived from a person between 40 and 80 years old with oral cavity squamous cell carcinoma. V is TRBV30 and J is TRBJ1-3; the D is unclear. The input for sequencing was tumor tissue, taken after nivolumab (anti-PD-1) treatment. The CDR3 bases are TGTGCCTGGAGCCCCAGACTGGGAAACACCATATATTTT. Translated, it gives CAWSPRLGNTIYF.